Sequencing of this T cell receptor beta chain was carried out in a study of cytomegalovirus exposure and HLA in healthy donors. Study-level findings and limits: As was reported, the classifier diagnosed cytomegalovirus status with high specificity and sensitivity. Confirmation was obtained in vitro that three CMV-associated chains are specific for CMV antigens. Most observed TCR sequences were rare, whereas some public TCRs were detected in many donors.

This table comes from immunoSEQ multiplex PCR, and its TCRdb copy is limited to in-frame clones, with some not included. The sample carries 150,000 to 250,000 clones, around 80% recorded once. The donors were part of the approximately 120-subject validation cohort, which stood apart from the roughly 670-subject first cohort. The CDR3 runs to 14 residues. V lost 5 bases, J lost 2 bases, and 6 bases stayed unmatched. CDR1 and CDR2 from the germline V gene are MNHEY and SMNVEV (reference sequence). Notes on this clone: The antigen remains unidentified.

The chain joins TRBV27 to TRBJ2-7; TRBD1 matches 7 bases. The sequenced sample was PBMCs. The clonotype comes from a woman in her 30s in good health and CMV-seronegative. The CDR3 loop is CASSPQGITYEQYF. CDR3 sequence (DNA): TGTGCCAGCAGTCCACAGGGGATCACCTACGAGCAGTACTTC.